The sequence of this TCR beta chain was determined in a study of control samples from healthy donors and cancer patients. The repertoire was sequenced with immunoSEQ multiplex PCR; TCRdb's copy has only in-frame clones and lacks some. The sample consists of some 150,000 clones, over 85% of them appearing once. The sequenced material came from blood. This TCR came from a man aged 50-60 years in good health.

As DNA, the CDR3 is TGTGCCAGCTCCGGGACTGGAAACACCATATATTTT. Protein: CASSGTGNTIYF. J is TRBJ1-3 and V is TRBV2; D unresolved. The CDR3 is made up of 12 amino acids. Germline V lookup: CDR1 SNHLY, CDR2 FYNNEI. Trimming removed 8 bases from V and 2 bases from J, with 7 bases in between.